This T cell receptor beta chain was documented in a study of blood T cells in healthy people across ages. This clonotype occurred a few times. Next came a second PCR, run for roughly 6 to 11 cycles, which used a sample-barcoded 5' primer along with a J-beta primer mix. Unique molecular identifiers of 12 random nucleotides labeled each cDNA. TCRdb reanalysed the 5' RACE reads using MiXCR and keeps one entry per CDR3 protein. The top ten hold around a quarter of the sample, which has 800,000 to 900,000 distinct CDR3 sequences, 62% seen once. Germline loops: CDR1 MNHEY, CDR2 SMNVEV (reference sequence). V lost 2 bases, J lost 7 bases, and 11 bases lay in between. The CDR3 is 14 residues long.

The gene calls are TRBV27 and TRBJ1-4; D is possibly TRBD1 (5 bases). Sequencing was done on a sample of blood. This receptor was taken from a man younger than 40 in good health. The CDR3, as DNA: TGTGCCAGCAGTTTAGGGGGGGGGTCTGAAAAACTGTTTTTT. Translated, it gives CASSLGGGSEKLFF.